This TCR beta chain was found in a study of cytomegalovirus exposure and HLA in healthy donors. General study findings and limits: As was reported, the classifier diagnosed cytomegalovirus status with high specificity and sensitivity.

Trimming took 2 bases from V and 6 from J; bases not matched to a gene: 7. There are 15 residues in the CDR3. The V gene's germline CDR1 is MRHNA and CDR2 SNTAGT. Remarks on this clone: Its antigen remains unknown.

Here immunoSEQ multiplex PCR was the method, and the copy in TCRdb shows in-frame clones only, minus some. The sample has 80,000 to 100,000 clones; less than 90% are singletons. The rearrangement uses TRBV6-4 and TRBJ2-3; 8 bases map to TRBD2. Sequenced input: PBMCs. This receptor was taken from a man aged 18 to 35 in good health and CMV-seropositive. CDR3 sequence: CASSDEAGAVDTQYF. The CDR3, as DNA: TGTGCCAGCAGTGACGAAGCGGGGGCCGTGGATACGCAGTATTTT.